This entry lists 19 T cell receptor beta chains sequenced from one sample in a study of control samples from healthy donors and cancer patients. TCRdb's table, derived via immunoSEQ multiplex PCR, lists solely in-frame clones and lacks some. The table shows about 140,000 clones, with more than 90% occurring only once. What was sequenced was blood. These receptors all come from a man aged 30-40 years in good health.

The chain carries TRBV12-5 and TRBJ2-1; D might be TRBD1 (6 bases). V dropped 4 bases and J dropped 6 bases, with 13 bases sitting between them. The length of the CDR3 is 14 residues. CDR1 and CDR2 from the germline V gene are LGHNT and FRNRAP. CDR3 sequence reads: CASGSGQKINEQFF. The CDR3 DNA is TGTGCTAGTGGTTCTGGACAGAAAATCAATGAGCAGTTCTTC.

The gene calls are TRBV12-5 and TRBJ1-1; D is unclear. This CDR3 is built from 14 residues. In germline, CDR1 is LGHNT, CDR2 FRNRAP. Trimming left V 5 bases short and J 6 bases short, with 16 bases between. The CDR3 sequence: CASGLAGVSPEAFF. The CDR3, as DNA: TGTGCTAGTGGTCTCGCCGGGGTTTCTCCTGAAGCTTTCTTT.

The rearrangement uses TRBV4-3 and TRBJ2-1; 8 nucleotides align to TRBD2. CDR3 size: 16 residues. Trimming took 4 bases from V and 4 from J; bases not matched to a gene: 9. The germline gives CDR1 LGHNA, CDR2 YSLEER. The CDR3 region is CASSRSPGLVYNEQFF. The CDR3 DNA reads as TGCGCCAGCAGCCGCTCTCCGGGACTAGTATACAATGAGCAGTTCTTC.

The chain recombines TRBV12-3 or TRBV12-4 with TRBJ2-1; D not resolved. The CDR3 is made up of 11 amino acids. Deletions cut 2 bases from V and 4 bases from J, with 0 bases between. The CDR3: CASSLYNEQFF. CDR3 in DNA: TGTGCCAGCAGTTTATACAATGAGCAGTTCTTC.

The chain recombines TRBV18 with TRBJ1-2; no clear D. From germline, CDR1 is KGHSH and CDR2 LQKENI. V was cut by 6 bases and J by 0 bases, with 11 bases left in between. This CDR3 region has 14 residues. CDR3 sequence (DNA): TGTGCCAGCTCCCCAGACGGAGCTAACTATGGCTACACCTTC. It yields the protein CASSPDGANYGYTF.

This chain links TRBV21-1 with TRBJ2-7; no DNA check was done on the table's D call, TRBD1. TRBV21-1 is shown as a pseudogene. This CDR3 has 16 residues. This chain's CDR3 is CASSNPMRDRNYEQYF. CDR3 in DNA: TGTGCCAGCAGCAACCCCATGAGGGACAGGAACTACGAGCAGTACTTC.

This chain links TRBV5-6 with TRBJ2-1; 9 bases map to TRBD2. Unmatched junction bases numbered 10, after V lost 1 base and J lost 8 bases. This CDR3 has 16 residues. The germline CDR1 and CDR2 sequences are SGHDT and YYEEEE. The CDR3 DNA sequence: TGTGCCAGCAGCTTGAGTATTAGCGGGAGTTACGATGAGCAGTTCTTC. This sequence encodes CASSLSISGSYDEQFF.

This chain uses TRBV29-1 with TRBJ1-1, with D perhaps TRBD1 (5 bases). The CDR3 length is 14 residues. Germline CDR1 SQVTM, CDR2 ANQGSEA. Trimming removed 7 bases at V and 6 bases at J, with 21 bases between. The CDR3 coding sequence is TGCAGCGGAGGGGCTGGATGGGGTCCGGCTGAAGCTTTCTTT. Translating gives CSGGAGWGPAEAFF.

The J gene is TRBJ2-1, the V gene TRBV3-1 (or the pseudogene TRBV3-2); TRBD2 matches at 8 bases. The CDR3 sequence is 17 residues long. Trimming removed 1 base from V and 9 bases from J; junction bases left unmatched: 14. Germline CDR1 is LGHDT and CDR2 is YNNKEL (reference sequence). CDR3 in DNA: TGTGCCAGCAGCCAAGGTGTTACCGGGAGGGCCTATGGTGAGCAGTTCTTC. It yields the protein CASSQGVTGRAYGEQFF.

The CDR3 DNA is TGTGCCAGCAGCCAGGTCAGGGGTGGAACTGAAGCTTTCTTT. This translates into CASSQVRGGTEAFF. The chain recombines TRBV14 with TRBJ1-1, with D possibly TRBD1 on 6 matching bases. Germline-derived CDR1 and CDR2 are SGHDN and FVKESK. The V gene lost 3 bases and the J gene lost 5 bases, with 13 bases spanning the gap. The CDR3 runs to 14 residues.

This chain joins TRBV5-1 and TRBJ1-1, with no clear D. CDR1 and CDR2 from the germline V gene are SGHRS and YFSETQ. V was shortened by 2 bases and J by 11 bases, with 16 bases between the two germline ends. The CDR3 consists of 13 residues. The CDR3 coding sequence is TGCGCCAGCAGCTTAGGTTCGGTTGTTGAGGCTTTCTTT. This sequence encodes CASSLGSVVEAFF.

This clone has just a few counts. CDR3 residues: CALKSRTGENQPQHF. CDR3 in DNA: TGTGCCTTAAAATCCAGGACAGGGGAGAATCAGCCCCAGCATTTT. The chain links TRBV30 to TRBJ1-5; TRBD1 matches 9 bases. From germline, CDR1 is GTSNPN and CDR2 SVGIG (reference sequence). This CDR3 has 15 amino acids. The V and J ends lost 7 bases and 4 bases, in that order; junction bases with no gene match: 11.

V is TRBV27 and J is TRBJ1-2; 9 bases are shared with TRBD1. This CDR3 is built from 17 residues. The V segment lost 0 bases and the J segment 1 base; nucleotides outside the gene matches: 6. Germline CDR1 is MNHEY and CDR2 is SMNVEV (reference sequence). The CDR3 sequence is CASSLSLYRGLNYGYTF. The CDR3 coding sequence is TGTGCCAGCAGTTTATCGTTATACAGGGGGCTTAACTATGGCTACACCTTC.

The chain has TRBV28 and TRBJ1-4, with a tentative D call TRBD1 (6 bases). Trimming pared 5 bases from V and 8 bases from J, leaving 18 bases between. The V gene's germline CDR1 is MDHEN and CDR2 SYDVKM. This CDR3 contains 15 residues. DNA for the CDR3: TGTGCCAGCAGTCGTGGGGGCAGGGAGGGCGAAAAACTGTTTTTT. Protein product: CASSRGGREGEKLFF.

The CDR3 here is CASSSLRQPPRDGYTF. In DNA form, the CDR3 reads TGTGCCAGCAGTTCGCTACGGCAGCCCCCAAGGGATGGCTACACCTTC. The J gene is TRBJ1-2, the V gene TRBV28, with unresolved D. The CDR3 sequence is 16 residues long. The germline V gene has CDR1 MDHEN and CDR2 SYDVKM. Trimming left V 4 bases short and J 6 bases short, with 21 bases between.

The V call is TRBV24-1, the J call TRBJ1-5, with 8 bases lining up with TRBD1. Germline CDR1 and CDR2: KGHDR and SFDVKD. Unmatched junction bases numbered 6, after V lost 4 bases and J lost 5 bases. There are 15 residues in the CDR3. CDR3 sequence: CATSDGQGSHQPQHF. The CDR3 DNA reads TGTGCCACCAGTGACGGACAGGGTTCTCATCAGCCCCAGCATTTT.

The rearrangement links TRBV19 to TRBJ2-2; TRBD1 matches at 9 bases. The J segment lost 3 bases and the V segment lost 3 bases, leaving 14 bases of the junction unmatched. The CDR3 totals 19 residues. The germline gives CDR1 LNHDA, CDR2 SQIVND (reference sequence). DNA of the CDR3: TGTGCCAGTAGTATTACTGGGACAGGGATAATTTTGGACACCGGGGAGCTGTTTTTT. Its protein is CASSITGTGIILDTGELFF.

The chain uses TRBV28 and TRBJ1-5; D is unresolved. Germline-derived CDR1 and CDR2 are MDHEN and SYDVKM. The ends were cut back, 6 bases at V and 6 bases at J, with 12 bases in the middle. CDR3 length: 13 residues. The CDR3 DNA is TGTGCCAGCAGACTTACTGAGGGTCAGCCCCAGCATTTT. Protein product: CASRLTEGQPQHF.

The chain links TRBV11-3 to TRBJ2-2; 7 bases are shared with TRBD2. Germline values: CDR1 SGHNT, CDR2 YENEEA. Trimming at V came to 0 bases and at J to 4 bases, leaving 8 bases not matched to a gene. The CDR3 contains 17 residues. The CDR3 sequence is CASSLDLRGSATGELFF. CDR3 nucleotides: TGTGCCAGCAGCTTAGATCTGCGCGGGAGCGCCACCGGGGAGCTGTTTTTT.